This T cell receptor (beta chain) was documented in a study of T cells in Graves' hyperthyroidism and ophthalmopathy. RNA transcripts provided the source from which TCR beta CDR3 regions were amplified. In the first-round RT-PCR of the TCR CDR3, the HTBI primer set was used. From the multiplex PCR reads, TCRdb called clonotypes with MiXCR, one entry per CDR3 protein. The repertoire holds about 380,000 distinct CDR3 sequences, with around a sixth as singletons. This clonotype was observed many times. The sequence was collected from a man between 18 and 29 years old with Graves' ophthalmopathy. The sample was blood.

The CDR3 DNA reads TGTGCCAGCAGTACTGGACAGGGCCCCTACGAGCAGTACTTC. Amino acid sequence: CASSTGQGPYEQYF. The rearrangement uses TRBV6-1 and TRBJ2-7, with TRBD1 matching 8 bases. Germline CDR1 reads MNHNS; CDR2 reads SASEGT. The length of the CDR3 is 14 residues. Unmatched junction bases numbered 5, after V lost 5 bases and J lost 2 bases.